Sequencing of this T cell receptor beta chain was carried out in a study of CD8 T cells in ankylosing spondylitis. Whole-study results and caveats: A motif of seven or eight highly homologous TCR beta variants was seen as apparently characteristic of ankylosing spondylitis blood. Some of these motif variants have turned up before, in reports on reactive arthritis synovial fluid and blood. Clones tied to disease were said to be significantly enriched in matched ankylosing spondylitis synovial fluid. In peripheral blood, disease-linked CD8+ clones occurred at relatively low frequencies.

In this sample, this clonotype turned up a few times. Antigen specificity is unknown. Quantitative 5'-RACE with molecular barcodes produced the TCR beta libraries. TCRdb analysed the 5' RACE reads with MiXCR anew, one entry per CDR3 protein. The repertoire consists of roughly 700,000 distinct CDR3 sequences, with about 20% occurring once and the leading ten covering around 20%. The CDR3 has 13 amino acids. Per the germline V gene, CDR1 is SEHNR and CDR2 is FQNEAQ (reference sequence). V lost 8 bases to trimming and J lost 6 bases, with 14 bases between them. This receptor was identified in a male donor with ankylosing spondylitis. Sequencing was done on a sample of blood, either unsorted or a sorted T cell fraction (not recorded which). The chain recombines TRBV7-9 with TRBJ2-1; weak D call: TRBD2 (5 bases). This CDR3 is CASAGGPANEQFF. CDR3 DNA sequence: TGTGCCAGCGCGGGTGGCCCAGCCAATGAGCAGTTCTTC.